Listed here is a single T cell receptor (beta chain). Produced via immunoSEQ multiplex PCR; TCRdb's table is partial and in-frame only. The sample shows about 250,000 clones, roughly 88% of them seen only once. The entry originates in a study of blood T cell repertoires in COVID-19. Across the study: Acute and convalescent COVID-19 specimens originated in the United States, Italy and Spain.

The V and J ends lost 0 bases and 6 bases respectively, with 13 bases between them. CDR3 length: 16 amino acids. Germline V gene sequence: CDR1 SGHRS, CDR2 YFSETQ. This rearrangement joins TRBV5-1 to TRBJ1-6; D unresolved. Specimen: peripheral blood. The source is a woman aged 25 to 39 with COVID-19, enrolled during active disease. The CDR3 region is CASSLDPTMGNSPLHF. The DNA of the CDR3 is TGCGCCAGCAGCTTGGATCCGACAATGGGTAATTCACCCCTCCACTTT.